This TCR beta chain was captured in a study of OX40 agonist ivuxolimab in advanced cancers. Broadly, across the study: The costimulatory receptor OX40 (CD134) was targeted by ivuxolimab, a fully human IgG2 agonistic monoclonal antibody. Intravenous ivuxolimab was administered to patients every 2 weeks at six dose levels: 0.01, 0.1, 0.3, 1.5, 3 and 10 mg/kg. Among the approximately 50 dose-escalation patients, around 19 had hepatocellular carcinoma, 15 or so melanoma, 9 renal cell carcinoma and 9 head and neck cancer. In the dose-escalation cohort, 70% to 85% of patients were male, and the mean age was roughly 60 years with a range of roughly 23 to 79. Patients were allowed to have had prior anti-PD-1, anti-PD-L1 or anti-CTLA-4 therapy, and approximately 39% of the dose-escalation patients had been treated with checkpoint inhibitors. Partial responses were achieved by three dose-escalation patients, of whom one had hepatocellular carcinoma and two had cutaneous melanoma. The purpose of peripheral TCRbeta sequencing was to test whether ivuxolimab changed TCR sequence diversity and led to clonal T-cell expansion. The paper describes the monotherapy dose-escalation part (N of about 52 patients) of the phase I trial of ivuxolimab. What the authors observed across the whole study: Which antigens the clonally expanded peripheral T cells were specific for was not determined. After ivuxolimab, more expanded clones were found on average in CD8+ T cells than in CD4+ T cells. Low levels of normalized T-cell clonal expansion were also seen in some patients who did not respond. At doses of 0.1 to 3.0 mg/kg, clonal expansion of both CD4+ and CD8+ T cells in blood was seen between baseline and week 6. In the 0.1-3.0 mg/kg groups, partial responders were among the patients with the lowest normalized peripheral clonal expansion, particularly in CD8+ T cells.

For sequencing of the TCRbeta CDR3 region, genomic DNA was extracted from the sorted cells. The immunoSEQ Assay was used for sequencing of TCRbeta CDR3 regions. Not all clones reach the TCRdb copy of this immuneACCESS table, which keeps in-frame sequences only. Checked studies attribute under half of the gap to unresolved V genes and leave the rest unexplained. The sample has some 94,000 clones on record, around 90% of them singletons. The leading ten clones occupy about 0.89% of the sample. A remark on this clone: Its antigen is unknown. No much larger clone is present one base from it, and per-base qualities are unavailable.

Trimming takes 0 bases from V and 4 bases from J, and the germline ends sit 10 bases apart. Reading from cysteine to phenylalanine, the CDR3 counts 15 amino acids. The read is trimmed to its CDR3 DNA, 45 bases read in frame from base 1. Reading the germline V gene (reference sequence) gives CDR1 SEHNR and CDR2 FQNEAQ. Patients with autoimmune disease history or receiving systemic immunosuppression were excluded from the trial. Peripheral blood for TCR sequencing was collected from all dose cohorts at baseline, on cycle 4 day 1, and on cycle 7 day 1. The samples were drawn from a first-in-human, open-label, multicenter phase I dose-escalation trial of ivuxolimab. The trial enrolled adults with locally advanced or metastatic head and neck squamous cell, hepatocellular, melanoma or renal cell carcinoma. Before TCR sequencing, CD4+ T cells and CD8+ T cells were sorted from peripheral blood as separate populations.

This clonotype was obtained from an adult with an advanced solid tumor such as melanoma, head and neck, liver or kidney cancer. The chain joins TRBV7-9 to TRBJ1-3; perhaps TRBD1 is the D gene, with 5 bases matching. The sample consisted of CD4+ or CD8+ T cells sorted from blood, taken in a trial of the OX40 agonist ivuxolimab. Here is the DNA: TGTGCCAGCAGCTTAGCCGGGACTGCGGGAAACACCATATATTTT. This encodes CASSLAGTAGNTIYF.